What follows describes a single T cell receptor (beta chain). Its antigen is unidentified. V shed 2 bases and J shed 4 bases, with 12 bases lying between them. Germline V gene lookup returns CDR1 SGHNT and CDR2 YENEEA. The CDR3 is 15 amino acids. The data stem from a study of identifying expanded T cells in peripheral blood. Overall study findings and caveats: Clone count variance between roughly two-week samples rose with total template count.

Produced via immunoSEQ multiplex PCR; TCRdb's table is partial and in-frame only. The profile covers tens of thousands of clones, with roughly 84% appearing a single time and around 20% taken by the ten largest. The rearrangement uses TRBV11-3 and TRBJ2-1; no clear D gene. Material for sequencing was blood. This TCR was sampled from a person between 18 and 69 years old in good health. The CDR3 loop is CASSLLPAIYNEQFF. CDR3 nucleotide sequence: TGTGCCAGCAGCTTATTACCAGCTATATACAATGAGCAGTTCTTC.